The sequence of this TCR beta chain was determined in a study of blood T cell repertoires in COVID-19. V trimming: 1 base; J trimming: 4 bases; junction bases outside the gene matches: 9. Looked up from germline, CDR1 is LGHNT and CDR2 is FRNRAP. The CDR3 contains 16 residues. Clones were sequenced by immunoSEQ multiplex PCR, and TCRdb holds only the in-frame ones, with some missing. The sample lists about 260,000 clones; over 80% were seen once. Specimen: peripheral blood. This receptor was obtained from a woman aged 70-85 years with COVID-19, enrolled during active disease. The genes are TRBV12-5 and TRBJ1-1, with 7 positions matching TRBD1. The CDR3 DNA reads TGTGCTAGTGGTTTGGGGGCCACAGGGGTGGGCACTGAAGCTTTCTTT. Translated, it gives CASGLGATGVGTEAFF.